These 25 T cell receptor beta chains came from one sample sequenced in a study of metastatic and nonmetastatic thyroid tumors. TCRdb re-clonotyped the PCR reads through MiXCR. The sample shows roughly 21,000 clones, around 28% of them seen only once. Thyroid surgery had not been preceded by any treatment in any patient. The sample was blood. The receptor set was obtained from a female donor with papillary thyroid cancer or a benign thyroid nodule (not recorded which). Some clones in this sample may be carry-over from other donors' samples.

The V gene is TRBV11-1, the J gene TRBJ2-1; D call uncertain. This CDR3 contains 15 residues. V lost 4 bases, J lost 0 bases, and 10 bases lay in between. Germline V gene lookup returns CDR1 SGHAT and CDR2 FQDESV (reference sequence). CDR3 DNA sequence: TGTGCCAGCAGCTCCCAGGCCCACTCCTACAATGAGCAGTTCTTC. The encoded protein is CASSSQAHSYNEQFF. The full variable domain, completed using reference TRBV11-1 and TRBJ2-1, is EAEVAQSPRYKITEKSQAVAFWCDPISGHATLYWYRQILGQGPELLVQFQDESVVDDSQLPKDRFSAERLKGVDSTLKIQPAELGDSAMYLCASSSQAHSYNEQFFGPGTRLTVL.

This clone was seen at least ten times. The chain links TRBV5-1 to TRBJ2-6; 9 bases match TRBD1. The germline gives CDR1 SGHRS, CDR2 YFSETQ. The CDR3 totals 18 residues. Losses at the gene ends were 5 bases for V and 2 bases for J; bases not matched to a gene: 11. The CDR3 sequence is CASSTGTGTITGANVLTF. DNA of the CDR3: TGCGCCAGCAGTACCGGGACAGGGACGATTACTGGGGCCAACGTCCTGACTTTC.

This clone came up many times. The chain has TRBV18 and TRBJ2-3, with TRBD2 matching 9 bases. V lost 3 bases and J lost 1; bases outside the gene matches: 11. The CDR3 loop spans 18 amino acids. Germline CDR1 KGHSH, CDR2 LQKENI. The CDR3 nucleotides read TGTGCCAGCTCACCCTTCGGAGCGGGGGGACGCCGCACAGATACGCAGTATTTT. It codes for CASSPFGAGGRRTDTQYF. Looking up the rest from reference TRBV18 and TRBJ2-3 gives the full variable domain: NAGVMQNPRHLVRRRGQEARLRCSPMKGHSHVYWYRQLPEEGLKFMVYLQKENIIDESGMPKERFSAEFPKEGPSILRIQQVVRGDSAAYFCASSPFGAGGRRTDTQYFGPGTRLTVL.

This clone was observed at least ten times. The chain joins TRBV6-2 or TRBV6-3 to TRBJ2-3; TRBD2 might be the D (5 bases). This CDR3 has 15 amino acids. The V and J ends lost 3 bases and 2 bases respectively, with 12 bases between them. The germline V gene encodes CDR1 MNHEY and CDR2 SVGEGT. CDR3 in amino acids: CASSYGERLTDTQYF. CDR3 coding DNA: TGTGCCAGCAGTTATGGGGAGCGGCTCACAGATACGCAGTATTTT.

This clone came up many times. It may be a read error: a sequence one base away is much more abundant. The CDR3 sequence: CASSRRVSGGHGQYF. CDR3 DNA: TGTGCCAGCAGCCGCCGGGTCTCAGGGGGCCACGGGCAGTACTTC. The J gene is TRBJ2-7, the V gene TRBV6-2 or TRBV6-3, with 8 bases identical to TRBD1. Per the germline V gene, CDR1 is MNHEY and CDR2 is SVGEGT. The CDR3 is 15 residues long. Trimming took 6 bases from V and 9 from J; bases not matched to a gene: 16.

Note on this clone: Sequence at one end of the junction differs from germline and may be a read error. This chain links TRBV11-2 with TRBJ1-5, with D perhaps TRBD1 (5 bases). The CDR3 spans 17 residues. In germline, CDR1 is SGHAT, CDR2 FQNNGV. The CDR3 loop reads CASSLVPGSRSNQPQVF. In DNA form, the CDR3 reads TGTGCCAGCAGCTTAGTTCCAGGGAGTCGAAGCAATCAGCCCCAGGTTTTT.

This clone is judged medium-sized (0.01 to 0.1%). V usage is TRBV7-2 and J usage is TRBJ2-7, with D perhaps TRBD2 (6 bases). Trimming left V 4 bases short and J 3 bases short, with 25 bases between. Germline CDR1 reads SGHTA; CDR2 reads FQGNSA. This CDR3 has 18 amino acids. For the CDR3, the DNA is TGTGCCAGCAGCTCCCTCCGGGAGTCCCAGACTCCCTTCTACGAGCAGTACTTC. This translates into CASSSLRESQTPFYEQYF.

The gene calls are TRBV6-5 and TRBJ1-6; D uncertain. V lost 0 bases, J lost 9 bases, and 12 bases lay in between. From germline, CDR1 is MNHEY and CDR2 SVGAGI. This CDR3 contains 15 residues. The CDR3 DNA follows: TGTGCCAGCAGTTACTCGATTTGGGGTGGTTCACCCCTCCACTTT. This sequence encodes CASSYSIWGGSPLHF.

The gene calls are TRBV6-4 and TRBJ2-3, with a weak D call TRBD2 (6 bases). Germline values: CDR1 MRHNA, CDR2 SNTAGT. Trimming removed 6 bases from V and 6 bases from J, with 16 bases in between. This CDR3 comprises 14 residues. The CDR3 protein is CASRASESGDTQYF. CDR3 coding DNA: TGTGCCAGCAGGGCTAGCGAGAGTGGGGATACGCAGTATTTT.

There are many counts of this clone. Mismatch with germline at one junction end may stem from a read error. The V call is TRBV5-6, the J call TRBJ1-1; D may be TRBD1 (5 bases). CDR3 length: 13 residues. Germline V CDR1 and CDR2: SGHDT, YYEEEE. Here the CDR3 reads CASSLVSPGEAFF. The CDR3 nucleotides are TGTGCCAGCAGCTTGGTGTCCCCGGGGGAAGCTTTTTTT.

In this sample, this clone turned up many times. The chain uses TRBV6-2 or TRBV6-3 and TRBJ2-3; TRBD2 agrees at 10 bases. The CDR3 is 17 amino acids. Germline lookup yields CDR1 MNHEY and CDR2 SVGEGT. The trim removed 8 bases at V and 2 bases at J, leaving 13 bases unmatched. CDR3 sequence reads: CASEESGGAIVTDTQYF. CDR3 bases: TGTGCCAGCGAGGAGAGCGGGGGGGCCATCGTCACAGATACGCAGTATTTT.

Concerning this clone: At one of its ends the junction is not consistent with the germline gene, which may arise from a read error. This sequence joins TRBV28 and TRBJ1-1; D is ambiguous. Germline lookup yields CDR1 MDHEN and CDR2 SYDVKM. The CDR3 consists of 15 residues. CDR3 DNA sequence: TGTCCCAGCAGCTTACTACGGACGGTGAACACTGAAGCTTTCTTT. Protein product: CPSSLLRTVNTEAFF.

The chain is built from TRBV5-1 and TRBJ1-2, with TRBD1 matching 12 bases. Germline loops: CDR1 SGHRS, CDR2 YFSETQ. J was trimmed by 6 bases and V by 4 bases; bases with no gene match: 7. The CDR3 contains 15 residues. The CDR3 coding sequence is TGCGCCAGCAGCGTCGGGACAGGGGGCCTTAATGGCTACACCTTC. The encoded protein is CASSVGTGGLNGYTF.

This clone was detected ten times or more. This chain uses TRBV24-1 with TRBJ2-5; 13 bases fit TRBD2. Unmatched junction bases numbered 8, after V lost 3 bases and J lost 5 bases. This CDR3 region has 17 residues. In germline, CDR1 is KGHDR, CDR2 SFDVKD. The CDR3 DNA sequence: TGTGCCACCAGTGATCCTACCGGGACTAGCGGGGAGGAGACCCAGTACTTC. Its translation is CATSDPTGTSGEETQYF.

About this clone: This is likely an artifact of a read error, given a far larger clone one base away. The CDR3 reads CACSRGTGTNGELFF. The CDR3 nucleotides are TGTGCCTGTAGTCGCGGGACAGGGACTAACGGGGAGCTGTTTTTT. This sequence joins TRBV19 and TRBJ2-2; 9 bases agree with TRBD1. This CDR3 is built from 15 residues. In germline, CDR1 is LNHDA, CDR2 SQIVND (reference sequence).

The chain is built from TRBV20-1 and TRBJ1-2, with no clear D. Trimming shortened V by 5 bases and J by 4 bases, and 17 bases separated the two germline ends. CDR3 length: 14 amino acids. Germline CDR1 DFQATT, CDR2 SNEGSKA (reference sequence). CDR3 protein: CSAPIEERRYGYTF. In DNA, the CDR3 is TGCAGTGCTCCTATCGAGGAGAGACGCTATGGCTACACCTTC.

This clone occurred many times. The rearrangement uses TRBV28 and TRBJ1-4; D is undetermined. Germline V gene data show CDR1 as MDHEN and CDR2 as SYDVKM. CDR3 length: 13 residues. Trimming removed 6 bases at V and 0 bases at J, with 5 bases between. Here the CDR3 reads CASRGSTNEKLFF. CDR3 DNA: TGTGCCAGCAGAGGGTCAACTAATGAAAAACTGTTTTTT.

This clone was observed at least ten times. V usage is TRBV19 and J usage is TRBJ2-7; 10 bases are a match to TRBD1. This CDR3 is built from 13 residues. Germline V gives CDR1 LNHDA, CDR2 SQIVND (reference sequence). The junction had 1 base not matched to a gene; V was cut back by 5 bases and J by 3 bases. The CDR3 region is CASSRDRGYEQYF. CDR3 bases: TGTGCCAGTAGTCGGGACAGGGGCTACGAGCAGTACTTC.

The genes are TRBV27 and TRBJ2-7; D is undetermined. Trimming left V 5 bases short and J 5 bases short, with 16 bases between. The V gene's germline CDR1 is MNHEY and CDR2 SMNVEV (reference sequence). CDR3 length: 14 residues. CDR3 DNA sequence: TGTGCCAGCAGTCCAAGCGATCCCTCAAACGAGCAGTACTTC. It specifies CASSPSDPSNEQYF.

Many counts were recorded for this clone. The V and J genes are TRBV14 and TRBJ2-3; the match to TRBD2 covers 7 bases. V dropped 1 base and J dropped 0; count of bases not matched to a gene: 16. Germline-derived CDR1 and CDR2 are SGHDN and FVKESK. The CDR3 totals 20 residues. The CDR3 DNA reads as TGTGCCAGCAGCCAAGGATTTGATTTCGGGAGGACTTCTAGCACAGATACGCAGTATTTT. This encodes CASSQGFDFGRTSSTDTQYF.

With respect to this clone: At one boundary the junction diverges from the germline segment, which might be a read error. V is TRBV11-2 and J is TRBJ2-7; D may correspond to TRBD1 or TRBD2 (5 bases each). The CDR3 is 12 residues long. Germline-derived CDR1 and CDR2 are SGHAT and FQNNGV. CDR3 sequence: CASSLVGDEQCF. CDR3 in DNA: TGTGCCAGCAGCTTAGTAGGGGACGAGCAGTGCTTC.

The J gene is TRBJ2-2, the V gene TRBV14; TRBD2 aligns across 9 bases. V lost 2 bases, J lost 4 bases, and 23 bases stayed unmatched. This CDR3 has 22 amino acids. The V gene's germline CDR1 is SGHDN and CDR2 FVKESK. This CDR3 is CASSQFGFSGSEDSSGTGELFF. In DNA form, the CDR3 reads TGTGCCAGCAGCCAATTCGGGTTTAGCGGGAGTGAAGATTCGTCGGGCACCGGGGAGCTGTTTTTT.

In its sample, this clone ranks as medium-sized (0.01 to 0.1%). Within the sample, other DNA sequences also encode this same CDR3. This chain links TRBV19 with TRBJ2-1; D uncertain. Trimming took off 3 bases at V and 7 bases at J, with 16 bases between the two ends. Germline CDR1 reads LNHDA; CDR2 reads SQIVND (reference sequence). This CDR3 contains 15 residues. The CDR3 sequence: CASSIGGLNSNEQFF. The CDR3 nucleotides read TGTGCCAGTAGTATTGGTGGGCTTAACTCTAATGAGCAGTTCTTC.

In its sample, this clone was seen many times. J is TRBJ2-7 and V is TRBV18; 11 bases line up with TRBD2. The CDR3 contains 15 residues. V dropped 1 base and J dropped 4; count of bases not matched to a gene: 3. The germline gives CDR1 KGHSH, CDR2 LQKENI. The CDR3 is CASSPRVAGGYEQYF. CDR3 coding DNA: TGTGCCAGCTCACCACGGGTAGCGGGAGGGTACGAGCAGTACTTC. The full variable domain, in which reference TRBV18 and TRBJ2-7 provide the parts outside the CDR3, is NAGVMQNPRHLVRRRGQEARLRCSPMKGHSHVYWYRQLPEEGLKFMVYLQKENIIDESGMPKERFSAEFPKEGPSILRIQQVVRGDSAAYFCASSPRVAGGYEQYFGPGTRLTVT.

The J gene is TRBJ1-1, the V gene TRBV5-1; 10 nucleotides match TRBD1. CDR3 length: 15 residues. CDR1 and CDR2 from the germline V gene are SGHRS and YFSETQ. Germline trimming cut 5 bases from V and 1 base from J; bases unmatched to any gene: 5. The CDR3 reads CASRWDRGTNTEAFF. The CDR3 nucleotides read TGCGCCAGCAGATGGGACAGGGGCACGAACACTGAAGCTTTCTTT.